These 8 T cell receptor beta chains were sequenced from one sample in a study of shared clonotypes between healthy human individuals. Assay used: immunoSEQ multiplex PCR; TCRdb lists only in-frame clones, some missing. The repertoire holds over a million clones, roughly 96% seen once, with roughly 1.2% in the top ten. The sequenced sample consisted of naive CD4+ T cells sorted from blood. Subset specified: CD45RA+ positively selected. The source of these receptors is a man aged 25 to 45 in good health.

J is TRBJ1-4 and V is TRBV10-3; D perhaps matches TRBD1 (5 bases). V was clipped by 2 bases and J by 8 bases, with 12 bases between them. The CDR3 extends over 14 amino acids. Per germline, CDR1 ENHRY and CDR2 SYGVKD. The CDR3 DNA reads TGTGCCATCAGTGAGCTAGGCGGGGGAGAAAAACTGTTTTTT. This sequence encodes CAISELGGGEKLFF.

The gene calls are TRBV14 and TRBJ2-2, with D perhaps matching TRBD1 (6 bases). Trimming took 6 bases from V and 4 from J, leaving 12 bases between them. Germline CDR1 and CDR2: SGHDN and FVKESK. CDR3 length: 14 residues. CDR3 sequence (DNA): TGTGCCAGCAGGGTACAGGGTAGCACCGGGGAGCTGTTTTTT. Amino acid sequence: CASRVQGSTGELFF.

DNA of the CDR3: TGTGCCAGCAGCCGGGAGGTTAGCGAGACCCAGTACTTC. Its protein is CASSREVSETQYF. The J gene is TRBJ2-5, the V gene TRBV5-4; the match to TRBD2 covers 7 bases. The CDR3 is 13 amino acids. Trimming took 4 bases from V and 5 from J; bases not matched to a gene: 5. Germline V lookup: CDR1 SGHNT, CDR2 YYREEE (reference sequence).

The rearrangement links TRBV19 to TRBJ1-3; no clear D gene. V dropped 1 base and J dropped 1 base, with 14 bases sitting between them. In germline, CDR1 is LNHDA, CDR2 SQIVND (reference sequence). The CDR3 is made up of 17 amino acids. The CDR3 loop reads CASSIAVTLHSGNTIYF. The CDR3 coding sequence is TGTGCCAGTAGTATAGCGGTTACATTACATTCTGGAAACACCATATATTTT.

The CDR3 reads CASRLAGGPDTQYF. The CDR3 bases are TGTGCCAGTCGGCTAGCGGGAGGGCCAGATACGCAGTATTTT. The V and J genes are TRBV4-2 and TRBJ2-3; the match to TRBD2 covers 12 bases. The ends lost 9 bases at V and 4 bases at J; junction bases unmatched: 5. CDR3 length equals 14 residues. Germline CDR1 is LGHNA and CDR2 is YNFKEQ.

The CDR3 sequence: CASSPVTGYEQYF. The CDR3 DNA is TGTGCCAGCTCACCCGTAACAGGATACGAGCAGTACTTC. This chain connects TRBV18 to TRBJ2-7, with D possibly matching TRBD1 (5 bases). V lost 3 bases to trimming and J lost 4 bases, with 10 bases between them. CDR1 is KGHSH and CDR2 is LQKENI in the germline V gene. This CDR3 region has 13 residues.

Comment on this clone: Other DNA sequences in the same sample also yield this CDR3. The genes are TRBV5-1 and TRBJ2-3; no reliable D call. V lost 0 bases and J lost 0, with 8 bases in between. The CDR3 totals 15 residues. The germline V gene has CDR1 SGHRS and CDR2 YFSETQ. DNA of the CDR3: TGCGCCAGCAGCTTGGTGGGCAGGAGCACAGATACGCAGTATTTT. It codes for CASSLVGRSTDTQYF.

This CDR3 reads CASSRGGVPYEQYF. The CDR3 DNA reads as TGTGCCAGCAGCCGCGGGGGGGTCCCCTACGAGCAGTACTTC. V usage is TRBV7-2 and J usage is TRBJ2-7; 9 nucleotides line up with TRBD2. Germline loops: CDR1 SGHTA, CDR2 FQGNSA. The CDR3 is 14 amino acids. With 5 bases clipped from V and 2 bases from J, the junction kept 4 bases outside the gene matches.